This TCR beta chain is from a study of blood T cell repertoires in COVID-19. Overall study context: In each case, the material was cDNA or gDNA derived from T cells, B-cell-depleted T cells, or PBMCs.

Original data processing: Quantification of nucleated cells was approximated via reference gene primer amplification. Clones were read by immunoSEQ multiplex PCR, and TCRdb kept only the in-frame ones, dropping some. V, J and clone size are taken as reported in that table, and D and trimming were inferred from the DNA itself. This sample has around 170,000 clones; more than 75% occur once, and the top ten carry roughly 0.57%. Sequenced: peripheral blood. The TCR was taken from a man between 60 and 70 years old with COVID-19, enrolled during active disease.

CDR3 DNA: TGTGCCAGCAGCTTCGCGGGACAGGGGAACTCACCCCTCCACTTT. Protein sequence: CASSFAGQGNSPLHF. The chain uses TRBV7-2 and TRBJ1-6, with 10 bases lining up with TRBD1. The CDR3 spans 15 residues. V shed 3 bases, J shed 10 bases, and the junction held 6 bases outside the gene matches. In germline, CDR1 is SGHTA, CDR2 FQGNSA.